This TCR beta chain originates from a study of T cell responses to AZD1222 COVID-19 vaccine. Notes on this clone: The antigen is unknown.

General study results and limits: Donors, mostly white British, included more females; clonal diversity was possibly underestimated.

Profiled with immunoSEQ multiplex PCR; TCRdb holds only in-frame clones, not every one. Of roughly 150,000 clones in the sample, roughly 88% were seen once. Germline assignment: CDR1 GTSNPN and CDR2 SVGIG (reference sequence). CDR3 length: 14 residues. The trim removed 5 bases at V and 8 bases at J, leaving 11 bases unmatched. This TCR came from an adult in good health. This specimen was peripheral blood, taken on day 0 of MenACWY control vaccination. The chain carries TRBV30 and TRBJ1-4; 7 nucleotides match TRBD1. CDR3 DNA: TGTGCCTGGGAAATGACAGGGCACACGGAAAAACTGTTTTTT. Its translation: CAWEMTGHTEKLFF.